These T cell receptor beta chains were read from a single sample in a study of cytomegalovirus exposure and HLA in healthy donors. The assay was immunoSEQ multiplex PCR, and TCRdb's table has in-frame clones only and misses some. The sample records 100,000 to 150,000 clones, around 85% being singletons. The specimen sequenced was PBMCs. The receptor source for this set is a boy under 18 in good health and CMV-seronegative. The CDR3 runs from the conserved cysteine through the conserved F or W. A D gene is named only where the DNA matches it firmly. Clone size appears in some rows only: once, few, many, or a class for an expanded clone.

CDR3nt: TGTGCCAGCAGCTTGGGTTCCGTCACATTCACCGGGGAGCTGTTTTTT
CDR3aa: CASSLGSVTFTGELFF
abundance: once
v_gene: TRBV5-6
j_gene: TRBJ2-2
d_gene: .

CDR3nt: TGTGCCAGCAGCCATAGGGGTTTGAACACTGAAGCTTTCTTT
CDR3aa: CASSHRGLNTEAFF
abundance: .
v_gene: TRBV14
j_gene: TRBJ1-1
d_gene: .

CDR3nt: TGTGCCAGCAGCTTTAGAACCGGGGAGCTGTTTTTT
CDR3aa: CASSFRTGELFF
abundance: .
v_gene: TRBV7-8
j_gene: TRBJ2-2
d_gene: .

CDR3nt: TGCAGCGTTCGATACACCAACACTGAAGCTTTCTTT
CDR3aa: CSVRYTNTEAFF
abundance: once
v_gene: TRBV29-1
j_gene: TRBJ1-1
d_gene: .

CDR3nt: TGTGCCAGCAGCCAGGTCCAGGGGGAAGCTTTCTTT
CDR3aa: CASSQVQGEAFF
abundance: .
v_gene: TRBV4-2
j_gene: TRBJ1-1
d_gene: .

CDR3nt: TGTGCCAGCAGCTTACGTCTAGCGGCCCGTGATGAGCAGTTCTTC
CDR3aa: CASSLRLAARDEQFF
abundance: .
v_gene: TRBV7-8
j_gene: TRBJ2-1
d_gene: TRBD2

CDR3nt: TGTGCCAGCAGCTTGGCCGGGACAGGGGTCGGGGAGACCCAGTACTTC
CDR3aa: CASSLAGTGVGETQYF
abundance: .
v_gene: TRBV5-6
j_gene: TRBJ2-5
d_gene: TRBD1

CDR3nt: TGTGCCAGCAGCGTAGGAGGGACAGGGACCTACAATGAGCAGTTCTTC
CDR3aa: CASSVGGTGTYNEQFF
abundance: .
v_gene: TRBV9
j_gene: TRBJ2-1
d_gene: TRBD1

CDR3nt: TGTGCCAGCAGCCAAGATTTACCGAGCTCTGGAAACACCATATATTTT
CDR3aa: CASSQDLPSSGNTIYF
abundance: .
v_gene: TRBV14
j_gene: TRBJ1-3
d_gene: .

CDR3nt: TGTGCCAGCAGTTACTCGGGGACAGGGACTGGAAACACCATATATTTT
CDR3aa: CASSYSGTGTGNTIYF
abundance: .
v_gene: TRBV6-5
j_gene: TRBJ1-3
d_gene: TRBD1

CDR3nt: TGCGCCAGCAGCCTAGGACAGGGGGAAGAAAAACTGTTTTTT
CDR3aa: CASSLGQGEEKLFF
abundance: few
v_gene: TRBV4-3
j_gene: TRBJ1-4
d_gene: TRBD1

CDR3nt: TGTGCCAGCAGCGCCCCAACAGGGAACACTGAAGCTTTCTTT
CDR3aa: CASSAPTGNTEAFF
abundance: .
v_gene: TRBV11-2
j_gene: TRBJ1-1
d_gene: .

CDR3nt: TGTGCCAGTAGTATAGTAGGGACACCAACCTACACCTTC
CDR3aa: CASSIVGTPTYTF
abundance: .
v_gene: TRBV19
j_gene: TRBJ1-2
d_gene: .

CDR3nt: TGTGCCAGCAGCAAACATGGCGGGGGGGATAACAATGAGCAGTTCTTC
CDR3aa: CASSKHGGGDNNEQFF
abundance: .
v_gene: TRBV21-1
j_gene: TRBJ2-1
d_gene: .

CDR3nt: TGCAGCGTTGCCTCCCGGTTGCGCTCCTACAATGAGCAGTTCTTC
CDR3aa: CSVASRLRSYNEQFF
abundance: .
v_gene: TRBV29-1
j_gene: TRBJ2-1
d_gene: .

CDR3nt: TGTGCCAGCAGCGGAACTAGTTTCCCGGCCGATACGCAGTATTTT
CDR3aa: CASSGTSFPADTQYF
abundance: .
v_gene: TRBV9
j_gene: TRBJ2-3
d_gene: .

CDR3nt: TGTGCCAGCAGTGAATCCGCGGTTGGGGGACAGGGAGTTTGGGGCTACACCTTC
CDR3aa: CASSESAVGGQGVWGYTF
abundance: .
v_gene: TRBV6-1
j_gene: TRBJ1-2
d_gene: TRBD1

CDR3nt: TGTGCCAGCAGCCAGAGACGGCTAGCGGACGTCCAAGAGACCCAGTACTTC
CDR3aa: CASSQRRLADVQETQYF
abundance: .
v_gene: TRBV14
j_gene: TRBJ2-5
d_gene: TRBD2

CDR3nt: TGCGCCAGCAGCCCCCTTGAGGGCTTGAACACTGAAGCTTTCTTT
CDR3aa: CASSPLEGLNTEAFF
abundance: .
v_gene: TRBV5-1
j_gene: TRBJ1-1
d_gene: .

CDR3nt: TGTGCCAGTAGCGGGAGGGGACCAGATACGCAGTATTTT
CDR3aa: CASSGRGPDTQYF
abundance: few
v_gene: TRBV7-3
j_gene: TRBJ2-3
d_gene: TRBD2

CDR3nt: TGTGCCAGCAGCCCGGGACAGGGAGCCTACGAGCAGTACTTC
CDR3aa: CASSPGQGAYEQYF
abundance: .
v_gene: TRBV9
j_gene: TRBJ2-7
d_gene: TRBD1

CDR3nt: TGTGCCAGCAGCCCGGGTCTAGCCTCCGAGCAGTACTTC
CDR3aa: CASSPGLASEQYF
abundance: .
v_gene: TRBV13
j_gene: TRBJ2-7
d_gene: .

CDR3nt: TGTGCCAGCAGCTTCATCACAGGGGACTATGGCTACACCTTC
CDR3aa: CASSFITGDYGYTF
abundance: .
v_gene: TRBV7-2
j_gene: TRBJ1-2
d_gene: TRBD1

CDR3nt: TGTGCCAGCAGTGAAGGGACAGAGAATGAAAAACTGTTTTTT
CDR3aa: CASSEGTENEKLFF
abundance: .
v_gene: TRBV2
j_gene: TRBJ1-4
d_gene: .

CDR3nt: TGTGCCAGCAGGGACTCCGGTGACGGACAGTTCTATGGCTACACCTTC
CDR3aa: CASRDSGDGQFYGYTF
abundance: .
v_gene: TRBV5-8
j_gene: TRBJ1-2
d_gene: .

CDR3nt: TGTGCCAGTATGCGTTGGGGAGACACAGATACGCAGTATTTT
CDR3aa: CASMRWGDTDTQYF
abundance: .
v_gene: TRBV19
j_gene: TRBJ2-3
d_gene: .

CDR3nt: TGTGCCAGCAGCTTAGTTATTCAAACAAAGGGGTGGGAGACCCAGTACTTC
CDR3aa: CASSLVIQTKGWETQYF
abundance: .
v_gene: TRBV7-2
j_gene: TRBJ2-5
d_gene: .